One sample yielded the 27 T cell receptor beta chains listed below, sequenced in a study of Ad26.COV2.S vaccination and SARS-CoV-2 variants. Sequenced by immunoSEQ multiplex PCR; TCRdb stores in-frame clones only, minus some. The sample carries just under 250,000 clones, roughly 90% recorded once. The treatment: 15 to 20 received Ad26.COV2.S at low or high dose, single or two shots; 5 received placebo; per-sample allocation not given. Day 63 following the first vaccine or placebo injection was when the samples were taken. The specimen comprised peripheral blood, sampled in a trial of Ad26.COV2.S vaccine versus placebo. The receptors originated from a person between 18 and 60 years old who received the Ad26.COV2.S COVID-19 vaccine or a placebo.

The rearrangement links TRBV2 to TRBJ1-1; maybe TRBD1 (6 bases). The CDR3 has 15 amino acids. V lost 8 bases to trimming and J lost 1 base, with 17 bases between them. The V gene's germline CDR1 is SNHLY and CDR2 FYNNEI. The CDR3 loop reads CASGGARVGNTEAFF. Written as DNA, the CDR3 is TGTGCCAGCGGGGGGGCCAGGGTCGGGAACACTGAAGCTTTCTTT.

The CDR3 sequence is CASRAAGTSGYEQYF. DNA for the CDR3: TGTGCCAGCAGGGCCGCCGGGACTAGCGGCTACGAGCAGTACTTC. The chain combines TRBV6-5 with TRBJ2-7, with 11 bases fitting TRBD2. The CDR3 spans 15 residues. Germline CDR1 and CDR2: MNHEY and SVGAGI. The junction had 7 bases not matched to a gene; V was cut back by 6 bases and J by 3 bases.

The chain employs TRBV3-1 (or the pseudogene TRBV3-2) and TRBJ2-2, with 8 bases fitting TRBD1. V shed 5 bases, J shed 7 bases, and the junction held 9 bases outside the gene matches. This CDR3 spans 15 amino acids. Germline V gives CDR1 LGHDT, CDR2 YNNKEL (reference sequence). CDR3 loop: CASSADRATRGELFF. As DNA, the CDR3 is TGTGCCAGCAGCGCGGACAGGGCAACGCGCGGGGAGCTGTTTTTT.

To note about this clone: A read error may account for a junction end that differs from germline. V gene TRBV3-1 (or the pseudogene TRBV3-2) combines with J gene TRBJ1-1, with a tentative D call TRBD1 (5 bases). The V gene's germline CDR1 is LGHDT and CDR2 YNNKEL (reference sequence). The CDR3 covers 16 residues. The DNA of the CDR3 is TGTGCCAGGAGCCACTTGGGGGAAATCCGAGCCACTGAAGCTTTCTTT. Amino acid sequence: CARSHLGEIRATEAFF.

This chain links TRBV6-5 with TRBJ2-3; 10 bases are a match to TRBD2. Germline values: CDR1 MNHEY, CDR2 SVGAGI. Germline trimming cut 6 bases from V and 2 bases from J; bases unmatched to any gene: 5. The CDR3 loop spans 15 amino acids. The CDR3 here is CASSVSGGLTDTQYF. CDR3 coding DNA: TGTGCCAGCAGCGTTAGCGGGGGGCTCACAGATACGCAGTATTTT.

The chain couples TRBV28 to TRBJ2-7, with D perhaps matching TRBD2 (5 bases). Germline CDR1 reads MDHEN; CDR2 reads SYDVKM. V was trimmed by 10 bases and J by 2 bases, leaving 18 bases between them. This CDR3 has 14 amino acids. The CDR3 loop is CATDTRVSTYEQYF. DNA of the CDR3: TGTGCCACCGACACGAGGGTTTCAACCTACGAGCAGTACTTC.

The V and J genes are TRBV21-1 and TRBJ2-4; the listed D gene, TRBD1, was not tested against the DNA. TRBV21-1 is given as a pseudogene. The CDR3 has 20 residues. CDR3 residues: CASSKRPKTRQGVAKNIQYF. CDR3 DNA: TGTGCCAGCAGCAAACGTCCCAAGACCAGACAGGGGGTAGCCAAAAACATTCAGTACTTC.

This clone was observed once. The chain recombines TRBV18 with TRBJ2-3; D gene ambiguous. Trimming shortened V by 4 bases and J by 2 bases, and 10 bases separated the two germline ends. The CDR3 covers 14 residues. Germline CDR1 is KGHSH and CDR2 is LQKENI. The CDR3 here is CASSLMDDTDTQYF. The CDR3 nucleotides are TGTGCCAGCTCACTTATGGACGACACAGATACGCAGTATTTT. Using reference TRBV18 and TRBJ2-3 for the parts outside the CDR3, the full variable domain is NAGVMQNPRHLVRRRGQEARLRCSPMKGHSHVYWYRQLPEEGLKFMVYLQKENIIDESGMPKERFSAEFPKEGPSILRIQQVVRGDSAAYFCASSLMDDTDTQYFGPGTRLTVL.

CDR3 sequence reads: CASSPGGYGYTF. The DNA of the CDR3 is TGCGCCAGCAGCCCAGGTGGCTATGGCTACACCTTC. V is TRBV5-1 and J is TRBJ1-2, with D unresolved. Germline V gene data show CDR1 as SGHRS and CDR2 as YFSETQ. CDR3 length: 12 residues. The V gene lost 4 bases and the J gene lost 4 bases, with 8 bases spanning the gap.

This chain joins TRBV14 and TRBJ2-1; D perhaps matches TRBD2 (5 bases). The germline V gene encodes CDR1 SGHDN and CDR2 FVKESK. The CDR3 is 14 residues long. V lost 5 bases and J lost 6, with 14 bases in between. This CDR3 is CASSGLAAGNEQFF. CDR3 DNA sequence: TGTGCCAGCAGCGGGCTAGCTGCTGGCAATGAGCAGTTCTTC.

This rearrangement joins TRBV20-1 to TRBJ1-1; D call uncertain. Trimming cost V 3 bases and J 3 bases, with 5 bases left between them. The CDR3 consists of 11 residues. CDR1 is DFQATT and CDR2 is SNEGSKA in the germline V gene (reference sequence). In DNA form, the CDR3 reads TGCAGTGCTAGCCACCACACTGAAGCTTTCTTT. It codes for CSASHHTEAFF.

This chain joins TRBV18 and TRBJ2-3; 10 bases align to TRBD2. This CDR3 is 16 amino acids long. CDR1 and CDR2 from the germline V gene are KGHSH and LQKENI. V lost 3 bases and J lost 4; bases outside the gene matches: 7. DNA for the CDR3: TGTGCCAGCTCACCGGGCAGCGGGGGGGCAGCAGATACGCAGTATTTT. This translates into CASSPGSGGAADTQYF.

This chain uses TRBV28 with TRBJ2-7; 9 bases are a match to TRBD1. CDR1 and CDR2 from the germline V gene are MDHEN and SYDVKM. Trimming cost V 7 bases and J 7 bases; bases outside gene matches: 11. This CDR3 region has 14 residues. The CDR3 DNA follows: TGTGCCAGCATGGACAGGGGATTTCCGGGGGAGCAGTACTTC. Its translation is CASMDRGFPGEQYF. The entire variable domain, with the rest obtained from reference TRBV28 and TRBJ2-7, is as follows: DVKVTQSSRYLVKRTGEKVFLECVQDMDHENMFWYRQDPGLGLRLIYFSYDVKMKEKGDIPEGYSVSREKKERFSLILESASTNQTSMYLCASMDRGFPGEQYFGPGTRLTVT.

This clone is a singleton in its sample. One end of the junction does not line up with germline, which may come from a read error. The chain combines TRBV28 with TRBJ2-5, with TRBD2 as a possible D gene (6 bases). Germline V gene sequence: CDR1 MDHEN, CDR2 SYDVKM. The CDR3 contains 16 residues. CDR3 region: CTSSLLSGPLQETQYF. The CDR3 DNA follows: TGTACCAGCAGTTTACTTAGCGGACCCCTCCAAGAGACCCAGTACTTC.

The rearrangement links TRBV24-1 to TRBJ1-6, with D hard to call. This CDR3 region has 13 residues. The V gene lost 6 bases and the J gene lost 4 bases, with 6 bases spanning the gap. Germline V gene lookup returns CDR1 KGHDR and CDR2 SFDVKD. The CDR3 DNA reads TGTGCCACCAGTCCGGGTTATAATTCACCCCTCCACTTT. Protein sequence: CATSPGYNSPLHF.

The CDR3 spells CASSFGAASYEQYF. CDR3 sequence (DNA): TGTGCCAGCAGTTTTGGTGCGGCCTCCTACGAGCAGTACTTC. The genes are TRBV28 and TRBJ2-7; D not certain. Per germline, CDR1 MDHEN and CDR2 SYDVKM. Deletions cut 3 bases from V and 0 bases from J, with 9 bases between. The CDR3 is 14 amino acids. Together with reference TRBV28 and TRBJ2-7, the CDR3 gives the full variable domain: DVKVTQSSRYLVKRTGEKVFLECVQDMDHENMFWYRQDPGLGLRLIYFSYDVKMKEKGDIPEGYSVSREKKERFSLILESASTNQTSMYLCASSFGAASYEQYFGPGTRLTVT.

The CDR3: CASSSKPGQENEQFF. DNA of the CDR3: TGTGCCAGCAGCTCGAAACCGGGACAGGAGAATGAGCAGTTCTTC. This chain joins TRBV7-6 and TRBJ2-1, with TRBD1 matching 8 bases. In germline, CDR1 is SGHVS, CDR2 FNYEAQ. Trimming took 4 bases from V and 7 from J; bases not matched to a gene: 9. The CDR3 length is 15 residues.

J is TRBJ2-1 and V is TRBV12-5; D is perhaps TRBD2 (6 bases). Trimming stripped 5 bases from V and 7 bases from J, with 24 bases between. This CDR3 region has 17 residues. Germline V gives CDR1 LGHNT, CDR2 FRNRAP. The CDR3 reads CASGAQGTFLGSNEQFF. CDR3 bases: TGTGCTAGTGGTGCACAAGGGACTTTCCTAGGTAGTAATGAGCAGTTCTTC.

V gene TRBV6-7 combines with J gene TRBJ1-4, with TRBD1 as a possible D gene (5 bases). TRBV6-7 is treated as an ORF (open reading frame) with a function not yet certain. The CDR3 runs to 17 residues. Trimming took 0 bases from V and 2 from J, leaving 13 bases between them. The CDR3 protein is CASSYSGRESTNEKLFF. The CDR3 nucleotides are TGTGCCAGCAGTTACTCAGGCAGGGAGAGTACTAATGAAAAACTGTTTTTT.

V usage is TRBV5-8 and J usage is TRBJ2-3; D unclear. Per germline, CDR1 SGHTS and CDR2 YDEGEE. V lost 0 bases and J 1 base, leaving 6 bases between the germline ends. This CDR3 has 14 amino acids. CDR3 sequence: CASSLGDRTDTQYF. As DNA, the CDR3 is TGTGCCAGCAGCTTGGGGGATCGCACAGATACGCAGTATTTT.

This clone was detected a few times. The chain carries TRBV7-8 and TRBJ2-1; 7 nucleotides match TRBD2. This CDR3 has 16 amino acids. The V gene end was trimmed by 5 bases and the J gene end by 4 bases; junction bases not matched to a gene: 11. Germline CDR1 reads SGHVS; CDR2 reads FQNEAQ. As DNA, the CDR3 is TGTGCCAGCAGCACCGGTGGGAGGGGTTCGTACAATGAGCAGTTCTTC. Translated, it gives CASSTGGRGSYNEQFF.

The chain recombines TRBV19 with TRBJ2-2, with TRBD1 matching over 8 bases. Germline-derived CDR1 and CDR2 are LNHDA and SQIVND (reference sequence). The CDR3 totals 15 residues. Trimming took 7 bases from V and 3 from J; bases not matched to a gene: 7. The CDR3 is CASIPRTGYTGELFF. CDR3 coding DNA: TGTGCCAGTATCCCTCGGACAGGGTACACCGGGGAGCTGTTTTTT.

V and J are TRBV5-4 and TRBJ2-5; D gene ambiguous. CDR1 SGHNT and CDR2 YYREEE come from the germline V gene (reference sequence). Trimming took off 2 bases at V and 5 bases at J, with 16 bases between the two ends. The CDR3 consists of 15 residues. CDR3 bases: TGTGCCAGCAGCTTTGGCGTTGTCGAGAGGGAGACCCAGTACTTC. Protein: CASSFGVVERETQYF.

This clone has a handful of counts. The gene calls are TRBV11-2 and TRBJ2-7; tentative D call: TRBD1 (6 bases). The CDR3 covers 15 residues. The germline gives CDR1 SGHAT, CDR2 FQNNGV. The V and J ends lost 5 bases and 4 bases respectively, with 18 bases between them. The CDR3 DNA sequence: TGTGCCAGCAGCCGCCGCACAGGGCATTGGTACGAGCAGTACTTC. Amino acids: CASSRRTGHWYEQYF. Full variable domain (missing parts from reference TRBV11-2 and TRBJ2-7): EAGVAQSPRYKIIEKRQSVAFWCNPISGHATLYWYQQILGQGPKLLIQFQNNGVVDDSQLPKDRFSAERLKGVDSTLKIQPAKLEDSAVYLCASSRRTGHWYEQYFGPGTRLTVT.

The rearrangement links TRBV3-1 (or the pseudogene TRBV3-2) to TRBJ2-2, with D perhaps matching TRBD2 (6 bases). CDR1 is LGHDT and CDR2 is YNNKEL in the germline V gene (reference sequence). This CDR3 has 17 amino acids. Trimming removed 4 bases from V and 0 bases from J, with 15 bases in between. The CDR3 here is CASSLTGTSANTGELFF. The CDR3 nucleotides read TGTGCCAGCAGCCTGACGGGGACTTCCGCGAACACCGGGGAGCTGTTTTTT.

The chain combines TRBV24-1 with TRBJ1-1; 8 bases line up with TRBD1. Germline-derived CDR1 and CDR2 are KGHDR and SFDVKD. After removal of 1 base from V and 7 bases from J, the junction contained 7 bases not matched to a gene. The CDR3 is made up of 15 amino acids. The CDR3 spells CATSDFRQGRNEAFF. The DNA of the CDR3 is TGTGCCACCAGTGATTTCCGACAGGGGCGTAATGAAGCTTTCTTT.

CDR3 DNA sequence: TGTGCCAGCACCCTGGGTGGAAATAATTCACCCCTCCACTTT. The encoded protein is CASTLGGNNSPLHF. This chain joins TRBV11-2 and TRBJ1-6; D remains ambiguous. This CDR3 region has 14 residues. CDR1 and CDR2 from the germline V gene are SGHAT and FQNNGV. The ends were cut back, 7 bases at V and 5 bases at J, with 12 bases in the middle.